This T cell receptor beta chain was obtained from a study of OX40 agonist ivuxolimab in advanced cancers. Study details: Ivuxolimab, an agonist antibody against OX40 (CD134), was given to patients.

General observations from the study: Both CD4+ and CD8+ T cell populations in blood had undergone clonal expansion by week 6 at 0.1 to 3.0 mg/kg. Compared with CD4+, CD8+ T cells on average had more expanded clones.

This CDR3 comprises 15 residues. Trimming pared 1 base from V and 2 bases from J, leaving 11 bases between. Remarks on this clone: Its antigen is still unknown.

Baseline was the first blood sampling point, followed by cycle 4 day 1 and cycle 7 day 1. Generated by immunoSEQ multiplex PCR, the TCRdb table keeps only in-frame clones and is missing some. The table includes 65,000 to 100,000 clones, around 80% detected once. V gene TRBV23-1 combines with J gene TRBJ2-5; D gene unclear. TRBV23-1 is annotated as an ORF whose role is uncertain. This specimen was CD4+ or CD8+ T cells sorted from blood, taken in a trial of the OX40 agonist ivuxolimab. The source of this sequence is an adult with an advanced solid tumor such as melanoma, head and neck, liver or kidney cancer. The CDR3, as DNA: TGCGCCAGCAGTCAATATTCCGGGCCTCAAGAGACCCAGTACTTC. This translates into CASSQYSGPQETQYF.